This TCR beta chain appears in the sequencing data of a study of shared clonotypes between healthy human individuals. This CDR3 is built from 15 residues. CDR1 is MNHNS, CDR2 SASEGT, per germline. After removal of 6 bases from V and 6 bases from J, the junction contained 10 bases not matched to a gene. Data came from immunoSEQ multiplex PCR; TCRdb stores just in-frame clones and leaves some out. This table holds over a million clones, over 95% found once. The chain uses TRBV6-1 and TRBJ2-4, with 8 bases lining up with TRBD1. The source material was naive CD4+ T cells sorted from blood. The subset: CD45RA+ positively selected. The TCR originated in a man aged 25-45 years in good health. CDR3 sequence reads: CASRPQGAGGNIQYF. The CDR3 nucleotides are TGTGCCAGCAGGCCTCAGGGGGCCGGTGGAAACATTCAGTACTTC.